The source of this TCR beta chain is a study of blood T cell repertoires in COVID-19. For the study at large: Some COVID-19 samples were acute and others convalescent; all came from the United States, Italy and Spain. PBMCs, B-cell-depleted T cells, or T cells provided the cDNA or gDNA that made up the material.

The CDR3 spans 16 residues. The junction had 11 bases not matched to a gene; V was cut back by 3 bases and J by 4 bases. Germline V gives CDR1 SGHRS, CDR2 YFSETQ. Per the study methods: Reference gene primers were amplified, and this amplification served to estimate nucleated cell counts. TCRdb keeps only in-frame clones here, not all; method: immunoSEQ multiplex PCR. Clone size and the V and J calls come from that table; the DNA yielded D and trimming. Found here are 120,000 to 150,000 clones, about 87% of them singletons; the top ten hold about 10%. The chain couples TRBV5-1 to TRBJ1-2; TRBD1 agrees at 8 bases. Sequencing was carried out using peripheral blood. The clonotype originates from a woman aged 80 or over with acute or convalescent COVID-19. CDR3: CASSSVSGGIGYGYTF. CDR3 DNA: TGCGCCAGCAGCTCTGTTTCAGGGGGCATCGGCTATGGCTACACCTTC.